Included here is one TCR beta chain sequence, with context. Its cognate antigen is unknown. The sample comes from a study of cytomegalovirus exposure and HLA in healthy donors. Study details: An analysis done earlier identified about 100 million unique TCR beta sequences from 190 million or so T cells. An early release of data contained 70 million to 95 million unique TCRs, which came from HLA-typed donors. General observations from the study: The authors later found most CMV-associated TCR beta chains appeared HLA-restricted. In a later analysis, TCR beta V- and J-gene trimming showed a link to a missense DCLRE1C variant.

The CDR3 is 17 residues long. V shed 0 bases and J 4 bases; nucleotides not matched to a gene: 5. Germline V CDR1 and CDR2: SGHRS, YFSETQ. In the PCR, 60 Vbeta and 13 Jbeta primers were used. TCRdb keeps only in-frame clones here, not all; method: immunoSEQ multiplex PCR. The repertoire includes 50,000 to 65,000 clones, 82% of them detected once, and under 3.5% sits in the top ten. The chain recombines TRBV5-1 with TRBJ2-1; TRBD2 aligns across 12 bases. The TCR originated in a woman aged 18-35 years in good health and CMV-seronegative. The sequencing sample was made of PBMCs. The CDR3 region is CASSLGLAGVTYNEQFF. CDR3 bases: TGCGCCAGCAGCTTGGGACTAGCGGGAGTGACGTACAATGAGCAGTTCTTC.